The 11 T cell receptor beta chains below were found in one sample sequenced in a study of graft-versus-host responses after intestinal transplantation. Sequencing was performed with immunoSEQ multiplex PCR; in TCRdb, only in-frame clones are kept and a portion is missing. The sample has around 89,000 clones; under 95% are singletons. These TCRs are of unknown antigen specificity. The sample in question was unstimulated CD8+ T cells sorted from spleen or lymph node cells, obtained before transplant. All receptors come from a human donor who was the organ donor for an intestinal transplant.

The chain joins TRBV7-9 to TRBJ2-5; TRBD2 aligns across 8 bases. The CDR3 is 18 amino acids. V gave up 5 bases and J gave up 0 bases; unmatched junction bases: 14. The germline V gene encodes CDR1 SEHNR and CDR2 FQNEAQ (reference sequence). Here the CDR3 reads CASSHGEISGVYQETQYF. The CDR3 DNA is TGTGCCAGCAGCCATGGTGAGATTAGCGGGGTGTACCAAGAGACCCAGTACTTC.

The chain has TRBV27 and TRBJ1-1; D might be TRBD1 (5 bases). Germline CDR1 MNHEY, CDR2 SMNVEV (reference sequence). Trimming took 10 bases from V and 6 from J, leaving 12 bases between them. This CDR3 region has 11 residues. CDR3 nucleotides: TGTGCCACCCTTTTAGGGGCTGAAGCTTTCTTT. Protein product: CATLLGAEAFF.

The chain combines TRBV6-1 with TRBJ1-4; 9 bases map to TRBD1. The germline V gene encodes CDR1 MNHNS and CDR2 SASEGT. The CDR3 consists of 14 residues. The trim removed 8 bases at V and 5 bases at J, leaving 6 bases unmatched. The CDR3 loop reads CASWTGEGNEKLFF. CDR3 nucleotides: TGTGCCAGCTGGACAGGGGAGGGGAATGAAAAACTGTTTTTT.

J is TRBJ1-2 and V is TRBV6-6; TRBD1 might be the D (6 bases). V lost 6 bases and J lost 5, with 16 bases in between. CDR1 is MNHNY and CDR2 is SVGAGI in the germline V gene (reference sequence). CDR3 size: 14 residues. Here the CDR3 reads CASSGQPSYYGYTF. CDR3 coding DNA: TGTGCCAGCAGCGGACAGCCAAGCTATTATGGCTACACCTTC.

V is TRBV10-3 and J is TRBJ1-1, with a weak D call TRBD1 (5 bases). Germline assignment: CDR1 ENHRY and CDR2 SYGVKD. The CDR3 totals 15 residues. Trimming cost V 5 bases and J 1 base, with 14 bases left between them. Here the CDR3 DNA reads TGTGCCATCAGTCACCGCCGGGGGGGGAACACTGAAGCTTTCTTT. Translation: CAISHRRGGNTEAFF.

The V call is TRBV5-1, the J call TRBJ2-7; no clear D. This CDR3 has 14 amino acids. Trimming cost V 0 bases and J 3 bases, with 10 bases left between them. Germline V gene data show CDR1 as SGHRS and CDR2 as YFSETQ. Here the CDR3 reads CASSLGGGSYEQYF. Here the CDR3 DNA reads TGCGCCAGCAGCTTGGGTGGTGGTAGCTACGAGCAGTACTTC.

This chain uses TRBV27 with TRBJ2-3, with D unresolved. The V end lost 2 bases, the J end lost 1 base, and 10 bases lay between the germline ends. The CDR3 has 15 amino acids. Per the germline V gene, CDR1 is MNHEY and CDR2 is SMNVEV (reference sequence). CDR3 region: CASSLPTSGTDTQYF. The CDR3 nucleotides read TGTGCCAGCAGTTTACCAACTTCCGGCACAGATACGCAGTATTTT.

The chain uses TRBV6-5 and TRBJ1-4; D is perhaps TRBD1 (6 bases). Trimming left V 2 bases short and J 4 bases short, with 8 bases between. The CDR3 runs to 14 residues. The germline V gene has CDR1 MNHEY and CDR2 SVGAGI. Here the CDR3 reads CASSYVGGNEKLFF. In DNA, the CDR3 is TGTGCCAGCAGTTACGTAGGGGGTAATGAAAAACTGTTTTTT.

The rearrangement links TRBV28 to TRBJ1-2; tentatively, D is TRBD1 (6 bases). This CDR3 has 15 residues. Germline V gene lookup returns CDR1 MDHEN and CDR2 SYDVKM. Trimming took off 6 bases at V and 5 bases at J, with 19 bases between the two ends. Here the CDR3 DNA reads TGTGCCAGCAGCCTCCTATGGGGGCGGGGGTATGGCTACACCTTC. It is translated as CASSLLWGRGYGYTF.

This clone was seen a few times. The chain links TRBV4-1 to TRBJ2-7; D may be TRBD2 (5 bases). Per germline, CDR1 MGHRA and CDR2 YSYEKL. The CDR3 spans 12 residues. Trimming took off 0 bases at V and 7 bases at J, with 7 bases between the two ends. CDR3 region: CASSQDPGEQYF. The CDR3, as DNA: TGCGCCAGCAGCCAAGATCCGGGGGAGCAGTACTTC.

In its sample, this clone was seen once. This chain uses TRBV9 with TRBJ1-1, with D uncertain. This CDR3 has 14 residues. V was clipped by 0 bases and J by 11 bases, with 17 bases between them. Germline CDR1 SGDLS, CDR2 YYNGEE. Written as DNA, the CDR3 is TGTGCCAGCAGCGTAGCTACGGGAGCTAATCAGGCTTTCTTT. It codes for CASSVATGANQAFF.